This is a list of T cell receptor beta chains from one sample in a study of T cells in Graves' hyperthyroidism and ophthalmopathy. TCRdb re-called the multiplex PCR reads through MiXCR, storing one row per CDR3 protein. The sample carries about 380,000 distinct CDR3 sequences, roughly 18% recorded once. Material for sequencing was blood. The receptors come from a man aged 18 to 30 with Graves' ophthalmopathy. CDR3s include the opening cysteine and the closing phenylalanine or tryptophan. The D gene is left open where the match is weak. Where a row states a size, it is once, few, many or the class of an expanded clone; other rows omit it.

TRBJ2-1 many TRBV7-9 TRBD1 TGTGCCAGCAGCTTGGGACAGGGGTACAATGAGCAGTTCTTC CASSLGQGYNEQFF
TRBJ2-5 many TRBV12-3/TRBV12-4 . TGTGCCAGCAGTTTGATGGGGCCCCCCGCCCAAGAGACCCAGTACTTC CASSLMGPPAQETQYF
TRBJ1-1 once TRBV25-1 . TGTGCCAGTTTAGGGAACGGGGGGAGCACTGAAGCTTTCTTT CASLGNGGSTEAFF
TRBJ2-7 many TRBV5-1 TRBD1 TGCGCCAGCAGCTTGGAGGGACAGGGACTCGAGCAGTACTTC CASSLEGQGLEQYF
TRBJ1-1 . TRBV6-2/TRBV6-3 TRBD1 TGTGCCAGCAGCTCCGGGACAGGGGTGGGTCGGGACACTGAAGCTTTCTTT CASSSGTGVGRDTEAFF
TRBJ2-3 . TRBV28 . TGTGCCAGCAGTCAACGGACAAAGGGAGGTGCAGATACGCAGTATTTT CASSQRTKGGADTQYF
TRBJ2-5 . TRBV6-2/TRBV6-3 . TGTGCCAGCAGATTGGGACCAGCCCCTGAGACCCAGTACTTC CASRLGPAPETQYF
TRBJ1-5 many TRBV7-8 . TGTGCCAGCAGCTTTGACCGCAATCAGCCCCAGCATTTT CASSFDRNQPQHF
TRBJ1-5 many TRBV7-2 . TGTGCCAGCAGCTCGGGGGGGTACTCGGGTCTTATAGTTGATCAGCCCCAGCATTTT CASSSGGYSGLIVDQPQHF
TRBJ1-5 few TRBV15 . TGTGCCACCACCCAGGGTGAACTGAATCAGCCCCAGCATTTT CATTQGELNQPQHF
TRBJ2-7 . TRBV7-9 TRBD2 TGTGCCAGCAGCCTTACGGGGGGGGCGGCTACCTACGAGCAGTACTTC CASSLTGGAATYEQYF
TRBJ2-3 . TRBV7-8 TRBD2 TGTGCCAGCAGCGAAACCGGGACTAGCGGGGGGGCTCGTACGCAGTATTTT CASSETGTSGGARTQYF
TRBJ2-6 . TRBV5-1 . TGCGCCAGCAGCTTGGAGCCAGGGCCCGATTTTTCTGGGGCCAACGTCCTGACTTTC CASSLEPGPDFSGANVLTF
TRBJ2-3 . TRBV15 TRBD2 TGTGCCATCAGGCCGGGGCGGGGGGCAGGTACGCAGTATTTT CAIRPGRGAGTQYF
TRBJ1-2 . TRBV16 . TGTGCCAGCAGCCAATTCGAGGGGGATGGCTACACCTTC CASSQFEGDGYTF
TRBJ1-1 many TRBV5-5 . TGTGCCAGCAGCTTGGACCCCCGAAACACTGAAGCTTTCTTT CASSLDPRNTEAFF
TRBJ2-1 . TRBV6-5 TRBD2 TGTGCCAGCAGTTACAGGACTAGCGGGGGGAATGAGCAGTTCTTC CASSYRTSGGNEQFF